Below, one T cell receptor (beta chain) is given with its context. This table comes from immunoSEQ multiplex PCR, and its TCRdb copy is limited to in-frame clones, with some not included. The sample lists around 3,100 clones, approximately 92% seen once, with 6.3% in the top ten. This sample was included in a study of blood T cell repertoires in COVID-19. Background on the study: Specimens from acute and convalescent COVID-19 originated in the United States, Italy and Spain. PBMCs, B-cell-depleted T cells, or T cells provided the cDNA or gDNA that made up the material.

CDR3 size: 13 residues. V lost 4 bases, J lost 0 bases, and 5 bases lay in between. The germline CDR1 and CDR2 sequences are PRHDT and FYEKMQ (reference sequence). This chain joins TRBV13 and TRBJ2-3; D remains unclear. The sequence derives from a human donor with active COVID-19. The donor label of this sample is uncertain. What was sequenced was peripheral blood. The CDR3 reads CASSSTSTDTQYF. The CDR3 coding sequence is TGTGCCAGCAGCTCAACTAGCACAGATACGCAGTATTTT.